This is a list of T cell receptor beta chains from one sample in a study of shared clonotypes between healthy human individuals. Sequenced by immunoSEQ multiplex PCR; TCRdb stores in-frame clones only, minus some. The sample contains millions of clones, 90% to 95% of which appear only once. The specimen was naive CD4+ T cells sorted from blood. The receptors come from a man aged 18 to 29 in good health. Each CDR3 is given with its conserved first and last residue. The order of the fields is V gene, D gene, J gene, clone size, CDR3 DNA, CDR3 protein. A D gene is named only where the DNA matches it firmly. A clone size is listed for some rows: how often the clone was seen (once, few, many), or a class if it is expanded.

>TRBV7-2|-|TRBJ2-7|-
TGTGCCAGCAACCTCGGACGGAGCTCCTACGAGCAGTACTTC
CASNLGRSSYEQYF
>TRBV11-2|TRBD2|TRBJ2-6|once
TGTGCCAGCAGCCCGAGGACTAGTAAGGCTTCTGGGGCCAACGTCCTGACTTTC
CASSPRTSKASGANVLTF
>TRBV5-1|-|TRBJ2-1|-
TGCGCCAGCAGCCAAGAGCGGGCACCCTACAATGAGCAGTTCTTC
CASSQERAPYNEQFF
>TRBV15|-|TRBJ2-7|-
TGTGCCACCAGCAGAGAAGGTCGCGAGCAGTACTTC
CATSREGREQYF
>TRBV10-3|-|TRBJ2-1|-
TGTGCCATCAGTGGCGGGGAGACCTCCTACAATGAGCAGTTCTTC
CAISGGETSYNEQFF
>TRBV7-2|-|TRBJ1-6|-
TGTGCCAGCAGCGAAAACAGGGTCAGCCTCCACTTT
CASSENRVSLHF
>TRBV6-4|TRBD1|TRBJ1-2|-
TGTGCCAGCTCTTGGACAGGGGGAGACGGCTACACCTTC
CASSWTGGDGYTF
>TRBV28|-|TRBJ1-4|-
TGTGCCAGCAGTTTAGGTCGAAGAGAAAAACTGTTTTTT
CASSLGRREKLFF
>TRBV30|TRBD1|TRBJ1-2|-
TGTGCCTGGGACAGGGGAGCTAACTATGGCTACACCTTC
CAWDRGANYGYTF
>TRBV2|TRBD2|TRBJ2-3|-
TGTGCCAGCAATAGCGGGGGAGCGTCAGATACGCAGTATTTT
CASNSGGASDTQYF
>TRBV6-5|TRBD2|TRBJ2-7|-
TGTGCCAGCAGTTACGGGCGGGGGGGTACCTACGAGCAGTACTTC
CASSYGRGGTYEQYF
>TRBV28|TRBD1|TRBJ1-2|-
TGTGCCAGCAGACCTACAGGGGCCGATGGCTACACCTTC
CASRPTGADGYTF
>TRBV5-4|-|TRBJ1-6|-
TGTGCCAGCAGCCCCGGACAGCTAAATTCACCCCTCCACTTT
CASSPGQLNSPLHF
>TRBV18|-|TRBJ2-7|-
TGTGCCAGCTCACCACCGGGGGCCACCTACGAGCAGTACTTC
CASSPPGATYEQYF
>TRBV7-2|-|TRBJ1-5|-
TGTGCCAGCAGCTTACAATCGTCCTCAGTCAATCAGCCCCAGCATTTT
CASSLQSSSVNQPQHF
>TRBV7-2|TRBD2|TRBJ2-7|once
TGTGCCAGCAGCTTAACGGGCGGGAGTAGCGACGAGCAGTACTTC
CASSLTGGSSDEQYF
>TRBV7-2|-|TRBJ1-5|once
TGTGCCAGCAGCCGTAAGACGGGAGGCAATCAGCCCCAGCATTTT
CASSRKTGGNQPQHF
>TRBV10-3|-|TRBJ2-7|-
TGTGCCATCAGTGACCCTGATTTGGGGAAGTACTTC
CAISDPDLGKYF
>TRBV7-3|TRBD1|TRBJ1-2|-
TGTGCCAGCAGCTTACGACAGGGTAACTATGGCTACACCTTC
CASSLRQGNYGYTF
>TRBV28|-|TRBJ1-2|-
TGTGCCAGCAGTGATGGCCAGTCCTATGGCTACACCTTC
CASSDGQSYGYTF
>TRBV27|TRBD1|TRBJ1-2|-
TGTGCCAGCAGTTTGAACGACAGGGGGCGTCGATATGGCTACACCTTC
CASSLNDRGRRYGYTF
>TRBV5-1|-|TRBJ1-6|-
TGCGCCAGCAGCTTGGGTCAGGGGCGCTCACCCCTCCACTTT
CASSLGQGRSPLHF
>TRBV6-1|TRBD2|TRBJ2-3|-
TGTGCCAGCAGTGAACCCGGACTAGAGACAGATACGCAGTATTTT
CASSEPGLETDTQYF
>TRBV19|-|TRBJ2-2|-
TGTGCCAGTGGTTCCGGGGGGAACACCGGGGAGCTGTTTTTT
CASGSGGNTGELFF
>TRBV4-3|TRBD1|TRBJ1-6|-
TGCGCCAGCAGCCAAGTCCTACAGGGGGCATCACCCCTCCACTTT
CASSQVLQGASPLHF
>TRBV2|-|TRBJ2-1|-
TGTGCCAGCAGTATAGACGCCCCCAATGAGCAGTTCTTC
CASSIDAPNEQFF
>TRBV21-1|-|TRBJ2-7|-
TGTGCCAGCAGCAAAGGACTAGCGGGGATCGTGGGACACGAGCAGTACTTC
CASSKGLAGIVGHEQYF
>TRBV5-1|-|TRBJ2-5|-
TGCGCCAGCAAAAGGGTCGGGGATCTCGGGGAGACCCAGTACTTC
CASKRVGDLGETQYF
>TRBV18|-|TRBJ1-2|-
TGTGCCAGCTCACCGGCACAGGGCAACTATGGCTACACCTTC
CASSPAQGNYGYTF
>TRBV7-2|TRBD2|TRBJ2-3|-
TGTGCCAGCAGCTTCCGAGGACTAGCGGGGCGCTCTAGCACAGATACGCAGTATTTT
CASSFRGLAGRSSTDTQYF
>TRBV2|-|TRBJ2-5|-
TGTGCCAGCACTTCGGACGGTAAAGAGACCCAGTACTTC
CASTSDGKETQYF
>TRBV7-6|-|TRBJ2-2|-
TGTGCCAGCAGCTTAGGAGAAGCCGGGGAGCTGTTTTTT
CASSLGEAGELFF
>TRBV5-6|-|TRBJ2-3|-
TGTGCCAGCAGCTTGGCACCAGATACGCAGTATTTT
CASSLAPDTQYF
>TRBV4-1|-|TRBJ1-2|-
TGCGCCAGCAGCCAAGGGAAAGACTGGGTAACGGAGTACACCTTC
CASSQGKDWVTEYTF
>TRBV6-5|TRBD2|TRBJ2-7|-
TGTGCCAGCAGTTACTCTGGTAGCGGGAGTAGTTACGAGCAGTACTTC
CASSYSGSGSSYEQYF
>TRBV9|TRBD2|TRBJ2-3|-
TGTGCCAGCAGCGTCTCCGGGACTAGCGGGAGCTATACGCAGTATTTT
CASSVSGTSGSYTQYF
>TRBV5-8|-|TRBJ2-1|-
TGTGCCAGCAGCTTGTCTGGGAGCTCCTACAATGAGCAGTTCTTC
CASSLSGSSYNEQFF
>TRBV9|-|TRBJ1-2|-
TGTGCCAGCAGCGTATTAGGGGCGGGCTACACCTTC
CASSVLGAGYTF
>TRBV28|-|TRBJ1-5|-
TGTGCCAGCAGTTTCCACAGGGTCAGCAATCAGCCCCAGCATTTT
CASSFHRVSNQPQHF
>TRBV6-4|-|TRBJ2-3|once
TGTGCCAGCAGCCACCGATTGGGGGATACGCAGTATTTT
CASSHRLGDTQYF
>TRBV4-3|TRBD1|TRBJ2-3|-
TGCGCCAGCAGCCAAGATCCAGGGGGCGCGACAGATACGCAGTATTTT
CASSQDPGGATDTQYF
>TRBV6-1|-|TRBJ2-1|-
TGTGCCAGCAGTGGAACCAGGATGGAGGAGCAGTTCTTC
CASSGTRMEEQFF
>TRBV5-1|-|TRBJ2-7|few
TGCGCCAGCAGCGCCCAGGGCGGCTCCTACGAGCAGTACTTC
CASSAQGGSYEQYF
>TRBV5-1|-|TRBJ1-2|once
TGCGCCAGCAAAGTGGGGGAGGGCTATGGCTACACCTTC
CASKVGEGYGYTF
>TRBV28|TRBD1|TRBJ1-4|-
TGTGCCAGCAATACCGCAGGGGGCGGGGAAAAACTGTTTTTT
CASNTAGGGEKLFF
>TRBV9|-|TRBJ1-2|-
TGTGCCAGCAGCGTACCAGGGATCTATGGCTACACCTTC
CASSVPGIYGYTF
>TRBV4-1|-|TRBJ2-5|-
TGCGCCAGCAGCCAAGATGGGGGGGGCAAGACCCAGTACTTC
CASSQDGGGKTQYF
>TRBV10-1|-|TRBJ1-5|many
TGCGCCAGCAGTGAGGGGTCTCTGGGAAGCAATCAGCCCCAGCATTTT
CASSEGSLGSNQPQHF
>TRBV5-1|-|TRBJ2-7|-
TGCGCCAGCAGCTTGGTAGGGAGCTACGAGCAGTACTTC
CASSLVGSYEQYF